The following is a TCR beta chain sequence with its context. What it recognizes is unknown. This entry belongs to a study of radiotherapy plus CTLA-4 blockade in lung cancer. Study information: Roughly 17% of patients responded objectively, and about 33% achieved disease control. Findings of the study overall: Dynamics of early blood T cell clones, together with interferon-beta, were reportedly the best predictors of response.

Profiling relied on immunoSEQ multiplex PCR, and the TCRdb table lists in-frame clones only, not all of them. Of some 51,000 clones in the sample, around 79% were seen once. This CDR3 comprises 17 residues. V gave up 3 bases and J gave up 3 bases; unmatched junction bases: 13. CDR1 is SGHDN, CDR2 FVKESK, per germline. Ipilimumab-mediated CTLA-4 blockade plus focal radiation was given to patients having chemo-refractory metastatic non-small-cell lung cancer. The sample here was peripheral blood, taken from a patient treated with radiotherapy plus ipilimumab. This sequence joins TRBV14 and TRBJ2-7, with 8 positions matching TRBD2. The source is a human donor with non-small cell lung cancer whose response to radiotherapy plus ipilimumab could not be evaluated. Written as DNA, the CDR3 is TGTGCCAGCAGCCACGCACCGGGGAGCGGGAGCCTCTACGAGCAGTACTTC. As protein: CASSHAPGSGSLYEQYF. The complete variable domain, with remaining parts taken from reference TRBV14 and TRBJ2-7, reads EAGVTQFPSHSVIEKGQTVTLRCDPISGHDNLYWYRRVMGKEIKFLLHFVKESKQDESGMPNNRFLAERTGGTYSTLKVQPAELEDSGVYFCASSHAPGSGSLYEQYFGPGTRLTVT.